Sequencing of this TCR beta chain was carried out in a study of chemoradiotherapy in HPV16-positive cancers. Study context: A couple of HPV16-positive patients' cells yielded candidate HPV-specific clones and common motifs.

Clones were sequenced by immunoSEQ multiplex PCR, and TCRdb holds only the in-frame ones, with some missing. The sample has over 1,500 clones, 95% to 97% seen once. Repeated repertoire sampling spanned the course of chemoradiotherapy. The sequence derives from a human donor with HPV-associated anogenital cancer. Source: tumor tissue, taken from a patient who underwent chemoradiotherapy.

The CDR3 sequence is CASSHATGRQETQYF. The CDR3 DNA sequence: TGTGCCAGCAGCCATGCTACGGGGCGTCAAGAGACCCAGTACTTC. V usage is TRBV6-1 and J usage is TRBJ2-5, with D perhaps being TRBD1 or TRBD2 (5 bases each). CDR3 length: 15 amino acids. Germline CDR1 and CDR2: MNHNS and SASEGT. V was shortened by 6 bases and J by 2 bases, with 16 bases between the two germline ends.